One sample yielded the 20 T cell receptor beta chains listed below, sequenced in a study of blood T cell repertoires in COVID-19. This table comes from immunoSEQ multiplex PCR, and its TCRdb copy is limited to in-frame clones, with some not included. Among over 200,000 clones listed, over 80% were seen once. Sequenced material: peripheral blood. All receptors come from a human donor in a cohort sampled during active COVID-19.

The V call is TRBV9, the J call TRBJ1-2; D remains ambiguous. Between the trimmed V and J ends, which lost 0 bases and 8 bases, there was a span of 5 bases. Germline CDR1 and CDR2: SGDLS and YYNGEE. The CDR3 has 11 amino acids. CDR3 residues: CASSVGAGYTF. CDR3 nucleotides: TGTGCCAGCAGCGTAGGGGCCGGCTACACCTTC.

The CDR3 region is CASSFLAERSYEQYF. As DNA, the CDR3 is TGTGCCAGCAGCTTTCTAGCGGAGCGCTCCTACGAGCAGTACTTC. The chain uses TRBV7-9 and TRBJ2-7; 7 nucleotides align to TRBD2. Per germline, CDR1 SEHNR and CDR2 FQNEAQ (reference sequence). This CDR3 has 15 amino acids. J was trimmed by 0 bases and V by 3 bases; bases with no gene match: 5.

CDR3 sequence (DNA): TGTGCCTGGAGTGTTGATCAGGCGTCGCCCCAGCATTTT. Its translation is CAWSVDQASPQHF. The chain has TRBV30 and TRBJ1-5, with D unresolved. Germline assignment: CDR1 GTSNPN and CDR2 SVGIG (reference sequence). Trimming pared 0 bases from V and 9 bases from J, leaving 12 bases between. The CDR3 has 13 amino acids.

The chain is built from TRBV18 and TRBJ2-1; 11 bases map to TRBD2. Germline CDR1 and CDR2: KGHSH and LQKENI. The V gene end was trimmed by 3 bases and the J gene end by 8 bases; junction bases not matched to a gene: 9. This CDR3 contains 16 residues. CDR3 DNA sequence: TGTGCCAGCTCACCCACGGTAGCGGGAGGGCCCTATGAGCAGTTCTTC. Translation: CASSPTVAGGPYEQFF. Full variable domain (outside the CDR3, taken from reference TRBV18 and TRBJ2-1): NAGVMQNPRHLVRRRGQEARLRCSPMKGHSHVYWYRQLPEEGLKFMVYLQKENIIDESGMPKERFSAEFPKEGPSILRIQQVVRGDSAAYFCASSPTVAGGPYEQFFGPGTRLTVL.

The V gene is TRBV30, the J gene TRBJ2-2; 11 bases align to TRBD1. Trimming cost V 2 bases and J 4 bases; bases outside gene matches: 6. The CDR3 consists of 16 residues. Germline V CDR1 and CDR2: GTSNPN, SVGIG (reference sequence). This CDR3 is CAWSQDRGRPTGELFF. CDR3 coding DNA: TGTGCCTGGAGTCAGGACAGGGGGCGCCCCACCGGGGAGCTGTTTTTT.

The gene calls are TRBV27 and TRBJ2-6; 14 positions agree with TRBD2. Germline V lookup: CDR1 MNHEY, CDR2 SMNVEV (reference sequence). The J segment lost 4 bases and the V segment lost 8 bases, leaving 7 bases of the junction unmatched. The length of the CDR3 is 17 residues. CDR3 bases: TGTGCCAGCCGCCCGGGACTAGCGGGAGACGGGGCCAACGTCCTGACTTTC. It encodes CASRPGLAGDGANVLTF.

The chain is built from TRBV27 and TRBJ2-7, with 7 bases that match TRBD1. V lost 6 bases, J lost 1 base, and 9 bases stayed unmatched. The CDR3 has 15 residues. Germline values: CDR1 MNHEY, CDR2 SMNVEV (reference sequence). The CDR3 DNA follows: TGTGCCAGCAGACGAACAGGGGTTCTTTCCTACGAGCAGTACTTC. It encodes CASRRTGVLSYEQYF.

V and J are TRBV15 and TRBJ1-4; D remains unclear. Trimming removed 0 bases at V and 4 bases at J, with 6 bases between. Germline V lookup: CDR1 LNHNV, CDR2 YYDKDF (reference sequence). The CDR3 is 14 residues long. The CDR3 DNA follows: TGTGCCACCAGCAGAGATCTATTTAATGAAAAACTGTTTTTT. Residues: CATSRDLFNEKLFF.

The rearrangement links TRBV5-6 to TRBJ1-2; TRBD1 agrees at 7 bases. Germline-derived CDR1 and CDR2 are SGHDT and YYEEEE. The CDR3 consists of 14 residues. The J segment lost 4 bases and the V segment lost 4 bases, leaving 7 bases of the junction unmatched. The CDR3 nucleotides are TGTGCCAGCAGCGGACAGGACCGCGGCTATGGCTACACCTTC. Translating gives CASSGQDRGYGYTF.

J is TRBJ1-6 and V is TRBV7-6; D unclear. The germline V gene encodes CDR1 SGHVS and CDR2 FNYEAQ. This CDR3 has 13 residues. The V gene lost 6 bases and the J gene lost 6 bases, with 9 bases spanning the gap. CDR3 residues: CASRRTGNSPLHF. CDR3 bases: TGTGCCAGCAGGCGAACCGGTAATTCACCCCTCCACTTT.

The chain employs TRBV2 and TRBJ2-7, with no clear D. Germline V gene lookup returns CDR1 SNHLY and CDR2 FYNNEI. Between the trimmed V and J ends, which lost 0 bases and 3 bases, there was a span of 12 bases. The CDR3 is 15 amino acids. CDR3 nucleotide sequence: TGTGCCAGCAGTGAAGCGCGTGGCGGATTCTACGAGCAGTACTTC. Translation gives CASSEARGGFYEQYF.

In regard to this clone: This could be a read error, since a much larger clone is one nucleotide away. J is TRBJ2-7 and V is TRBV7-9; possible D gene TRBD1, 5 bases. V lost 5 bases and J 3 bases, leaving 8 bases between the germline ends. Per the germline V gene, CDR1 is SEHNR and CDR2 is FQNEAQ (reference sequence). The CDR3 is made up of 12 amino acids. The CDR3 DNA follows: TGTGCCAGCAGCCCGGACAACTACGAGCAGTACTTC. Translated, it gives CASSPDNYEQYF.

The chain joins TRBV7-8 to TRBJ1-2; TRBD1 aligns across 9 bases. The V and J ends lost 5 bases and 5 bases, in that order; junction bases with no gene match: 9. This CDR3 has 15 amino acids. The V gene's germline CDR1 is SGHVS and CDR2 FQNEAQ. Written as DNA, the CDR3 is TGTGCCAGCAGCCGGGACAGGGAGTCTCGATATGGCTACACCTTC. Its protein product is CASSRDRESRYGYTF.

The rearrangement links TRBV5-1 to TRBJ2-7; possible D gene TRBD2, 5 bases. With 2 bases removed from V and 7 bases from J, the gap between germline ends came to 13 bases. CDR1 and CDR2 (germline): SGHRS, YFSETQ. The CDR3 extends over 13 amino acids. The CDR3 region has the DNA TGCGCCAGCAGCTTCCGAGGGAAAGGGGAGCAGTACTTC. This sequence encodes CASSFRGKGEQYF.

This sequence joins TRBV30 and TRBJ1-5, with D perhaps TRBD1 (5 bases). Germline CDR1 is GTSNPN and CDR2 is SVGIG (reference sequence). CDR3 length: 15 residues. Trimming removed 4 bases from V and 2 bases from J, with 15 bases in between. CDR3 bases: TGTGCCTGGACCTTCCCAGGGCAGCGCAATCAGCCCCAGCATTTT. Amino acids: CAWTFPGQRNQPQHF.

This chain links TRBV18 with TRBJ2-7; D is uncertain. There are 17 residues in the CDR3. V was pared by 1 base and J by 3 bases, with 19 bases between. Germline V gene data show CDR1 as KGHSH and CDR2 as LQKENI. CDR3 DNA: TGTGCCAGCTCACCACTCCCTTTCACACCAGGAAACTACGAGCAGTACTTC. This encodes CASSPLPFTPGNYEQYF.

This chain uses TRBV9 with TRBJ2-7, with 9 bases lining up with TRBD1. Trimming removed 0 bases from V and 7 bases from J; junction bases left unmatched: 8. Germline V gene lookup returns CDR1 SGDLS and CDR2 YYNGEE. The CDR3 is made up of 15 amino acids. CDR3 sequence: CASSVGPGQGREQYF. The DNA of the CDR3 is TGTGCCAGCAGCGTAGGCCCGGGACAGGGACGTGAGCAGTACTTC. Full variable domain (outside the CDR3, taken from reference TRBV9 and TRBJ2-7): DSGVTQTPKHLITATGQRVTLRCSPRSGDLSVYWYQQSLDQGLQFLIQYYNGEERAKGNILERFSAQQFPDLHSELNLSSLELGDSALYFCASSVGPGQGREQYFGPGTRLTVT.

The V gene is TRBV9, the J gene TRBJ1-3, with TRBD1 matching over 7 bases. This CDR3 region has 16 residues. Germline CDR1 reads SGDLS; CDR2 reads YYNGEE. V trimming: 1 base; J trimming: 1 base; junction bases outside the gene matches: 5. CDR3 amino acids: CASSVLQGNSGNTIYF. In DNA, the CDR3 is TGTGCCAGCAGCGTACTACAGGGGAATTCTGGAAACACCATATATTTT.

The chain links TRBV2 to TRBJ1-2, with TRBD1 matching over 9 bases. This CDR3 has 15 amino acids. V lost 4 bases to trimming and J lost 2 bases; unmatched junction nucleotides: 5. Germline lookup yields CDR1 SNHLY and CDR2 FYNNEI. The CDR3 protein is CASSGLDRGNYGYTF. The CDR3 coding sequence is TGTGCCAGCAGTGGATTAGACAGGGGGAACTATGGCTACACCTTC.

The V call is TRBV4-2, the J call TRBJ2-6, with D perhaps TRBD1 (7 bases). Germline loops: CDR1 LGHNA, CDR2 YNFKEQ. V lost 3 bases and J 1 base, leaving 28 bases between the germline ends. The CDR3 has 22 residues. The CDR3 nucleotides read TGTGCCAGCAGCCATGAGAACTCTTACAGACAGGGAGGAGGATCTGGGGCCAACGTCCTGACTTTC. Its protein product is CASSHENSYRQGGGSGANVLTF.